This T cell receptor (beta chain) is drawn from a study of metastatic and nonmetastatic thyroid tumors. The germline V gene has CDR1 SQVTM and CDR2 ANQGSEA. Trimming cost V 6 bases and J 5 bases, with 19 bases left between them. This CDR3 comprises 14 residues. Judged by abundance, this clone is medium-sized. The entire patient cohort was treatment-naive prior to thyroid surgery. From the PCR reads, TCRdb re-called clones with MiXCR. The data hold under 8,000 clones, with approximately 25% observed a single time. The source of this sequence is a male donor with papillary thyroid cancer or a benign thyroid nodule (not recorded which). Some clones in this sample may be carry-over from other donors' samples. Sequencing was performed on adjacent normal tissue. The rearrangement links TRBV29-1 to TRBJ2-5; a weak D match, TRBD2 (5 bases). This CDR3 reads CSVRASLIRETQYF. The DNA for the CDR3 is TGCAGCGTGAGGGCCTCTCTGATAAGGGAGACCCAGTACTTC.